The 6 T cell receptor beta chains listed next were all sequenced from one sample in a study of T cell responses to AZD1222 COVID-19 vaccine. Only in-frame clones appear in the TCRdb table, and some are missing; sequencing was by immunoSEQ multiplex PCR. This sample has some 110,000 clones, with around 89% found just once. Sequenced material: peripheral blood, taken on day 0 of AZD1222 vaccination. These receptors were collected from an adult in good health.

The CDR3 here is CAWTRNSGTEAFF. For the CDR3, the DNA is TGTGCCTGGACTAGGAACTCTGGTACTGAAGCTTTCTTT. This chain links TRBV30 with TRBJ1-1; D gene ambiguous. Germline V gives CDR1 GTSNPN, CDR2 SVGIG (reference sequence). CDR3 length equals 13 residues. V shed 4 bases and J shed 5 bases, with 14 bases lying between them.

The rearrangement uses TRBV9 and TRBJ1-3; D unresolved. CDR1 is SGDLS, CDR2 YYNGEE, per germline. V gave up 3 bases and J gave up 5 bases, with 3 bases separating them. The CDR3 contains 11 residues. CDR3 sequence reads: CASSDRNTIYF. CDR3 DNA sequence: TGTGCCAGCAGCGATCGAAACACCATATATTTT.

V and J are TRBV19 and TRBJ2-1, with 8 positions matching TRBD2. The junction had 7 bases not matched to a gene; V was cut back by 5 bases and J by 4 bases. The CDR3 length is 15 residues. Germline loops: CDR1 LNHDA, CDR2 SQIVND (reference sequence). Here the CDR3 DNA reads TGTGCCAGTAGTCACCTAGCGGGCTCGTACAATGAGCAGTTCTTC. Protein sequence: CASSHLAGSYNEQFF.

This clone was counted a few times. The J gene is TRBJ1-1, the V gene TRBV18; D remains ambiguous. CDR1 and CDR2 (germline): KGHSH, LQKENI. V lost 6 bases and J 3 bases, leaving 8 bases between the germline ends. The CDR3 length is 12 residues. CDR3 in DNA: TGTGCCAGCTCCCTGGTGGACACTGAAGCTTTCTTT. Its translation: CASSLVDTEAFF. Filled out from reference TRBV18 and TRBJ1-1, the complete variable domain reads NAGVMQNPRHLVRRRGQEARLRCSPMKGHSHVYWYRQLPEEGLKFMVYLQKENIIDESGMPKERFSAEFPKEGPSILRIQQVVRGDSAAYFCASSLVDTEAFFGQGTRLTVV.

The chain uses TRBV29-1 and TRBJ1-5; 10 nucleotides line up with TRBD1. V lost 4 bases, J lost 5 bases, and 8 bases stayed unmatched. CDR3 length: 15 residues. The germline V gene encodes CDR1 SQVTM and CDR2 ANQGSEA. The CDR3 protein is CSVGEGTGDDQPQHF. CDR3 in DNA: TGCAGCGTTGGGGAGGGGACAGGGGACGATCAGCCCCAGCATTTT.

This chain joins TRBV9 and TRBJ1-1; D call uncertain. CDR3 length: 15 residues. CDR1 and CDR2 (germline): SGDLS, YYNGEE. The V and J ends lost 0 bases and 1 base respectively, with 10 bases between them. CDR3 nucleotides: TGTGCCAGCAGCGTAGGTGACAAGTGGAACACTGAAGCTTTCTTT. It yields the protein CASSVGDKWNTEAFF.